This TCR beta chain was captured in a study of blood T cell repertoires in COVID-19 (dated by TCRdb to between 2020 and 2021). A note on the overall study: The collaborator samples originated in the United States, Italy and Spain and spanned the acute and convalescent phases of COVID-19. Where available, HLA class I and class II types were taken from metadata supplied by the sample provider and were not determined by assay-based typing. Samples came from the ongoing ImmuneRACE study (first 160 participants) plus 1,254 subjects from 6 global collaborators. The sample metadata nearly always contained a de-identified subject ID, COVID-19 status, age in years and sex. The repertoires were released in a freely available public database meant as a resource for research on the immune response to SARS-CoV-2. The prospective study material was composed of cDNA or gDNA derived from T cells, B-cell-depleted T cells, or PBMCs. The dataset comprised deeply sampled blood TCRbeta repertoires from subjects exposed to, actively infected with, or recovered from COVID-19. Results and caveats for the whole study, not just this receptor: The quantity of clinical and demographic metadata differed by source and by participant and was supplied without curation.

In Seattle, one collaborating source enrolled patients while the infection was active and tracked those patients longitudinally over the course of disease. Collaborating institutions collected whole blood in K2EDTA tubes following their own protocols. For TCRbeta analysis, collaborators shipped samples in one of three forms: frozen whole blood, isolated PBMCs, or DNA extracted from either of those sample types. Germline trimming: 8 bases from V, 7 bases from J; junction bases outside gene matches: 14. Measured from the cysteine to the phenylalanine, the CDR3 is 15 residues long. Only the CDR3 DNA stays, 45 bases, in frame from base 1. Looking up the germline V gene yields CDR1 ENHRY and CDR2 SYGVKD. TCRbeta CDR3 regions were amplified from genomic DNA by means of the immunoSEQ Assay, a bias-controlled multiplex PCR. The paper's processing steps were these. The number of nucleated cells in each sample was estimated from the amplification of reference gene primers within the assay. To quantify the absolute abundance of each unique TCRbeta CDR3 rearrangement, sequence reads were collapsed and filtered. For each sample, productive Simpson clonality was calculated by taking the square root of Simpson's diversity index across productive rearrangements. Held by TCRdb, this immuneACCESS table contains in-frame sequences only and omits some clones. Under half of the omission traces to an unresolved V gene where checked; the cause of the rest is unknown. V, J and clone size are taken as reported in that table, and D and trimming were inferred from the DNA itself. For this sample the table gives 350,000 to 450,000 clones, of which 89% were detected only once. The ten largest clones add up to roughly 1.6% of the sample.

This clone was seen only once. Its specific antigen is unknown. Base qualities are not provided; no much larger clone lies one nucleotide away. The sequence is built from TRBV10-3 and TRBJ1-5; 7 of the junction bases match TRBD1. This clonotype was obtained from a woman aged 35 to 49 with COVID-19, enrolled during active disease. Sequencing was carried out using peripheral blood. The CDR3 here reads CAIGSRDSQEQPQHF. The DNA sequence is as follows: TGTGCCATCGGGTCCCGGGACAGTCAGGAACAGCCCCAGCATTTT.